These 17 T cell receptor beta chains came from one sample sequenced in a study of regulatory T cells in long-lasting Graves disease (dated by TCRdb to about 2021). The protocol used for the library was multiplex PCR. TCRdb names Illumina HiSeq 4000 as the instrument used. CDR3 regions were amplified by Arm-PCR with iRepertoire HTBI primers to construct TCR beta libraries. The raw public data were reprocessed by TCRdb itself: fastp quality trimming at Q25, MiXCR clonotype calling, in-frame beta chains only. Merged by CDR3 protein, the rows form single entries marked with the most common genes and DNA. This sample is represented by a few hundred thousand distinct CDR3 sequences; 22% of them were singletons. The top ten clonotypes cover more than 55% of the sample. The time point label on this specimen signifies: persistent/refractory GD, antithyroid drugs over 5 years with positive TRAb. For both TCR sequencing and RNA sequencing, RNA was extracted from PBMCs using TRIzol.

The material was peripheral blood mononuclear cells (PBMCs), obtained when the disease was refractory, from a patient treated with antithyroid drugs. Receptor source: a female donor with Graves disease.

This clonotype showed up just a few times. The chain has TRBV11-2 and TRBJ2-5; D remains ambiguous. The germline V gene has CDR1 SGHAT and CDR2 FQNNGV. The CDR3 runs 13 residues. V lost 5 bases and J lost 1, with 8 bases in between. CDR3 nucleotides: TGTGCCAGCAGCCTTAGTACCCAAGAGACCCAGTACTTC. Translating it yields CASSLSTQETQYF.

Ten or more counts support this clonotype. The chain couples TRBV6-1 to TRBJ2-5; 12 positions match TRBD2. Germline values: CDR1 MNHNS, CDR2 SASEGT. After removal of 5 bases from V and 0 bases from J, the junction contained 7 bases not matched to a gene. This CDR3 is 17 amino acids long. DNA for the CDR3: TGTGCCAGCAGTCGACTAGGGACTAGCGGGTACCAAGAGACCCAGTACTTC. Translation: CASSRLGTSGYQETQYF.

As DNA, the CDR3 is TGTGCCAGCTCACCAGTGAAGGGAGTTGAAGCTTTCTTT. Translation: CASSPVKGVEAFF. V gene TRBV18 combines with J gene TRBJ1-1; D is uncertain. The CDR3 is 13 residues long. Germline V gene data show CDR1 as KGHSH and CDR2 as LQKENI. Trimming pared 2 bases from V and 7 bases from J, leaving 11 bases between.

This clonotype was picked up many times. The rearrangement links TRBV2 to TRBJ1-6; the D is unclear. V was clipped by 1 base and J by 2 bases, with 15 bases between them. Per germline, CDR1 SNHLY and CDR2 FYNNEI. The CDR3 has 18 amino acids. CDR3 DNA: TGTGCCAGCAGTGAAGGGGAGGTACTAGTCCCCTATAATTCACCCCTCCACTTT. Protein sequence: CASSEGEVLVPYNSPLHF.

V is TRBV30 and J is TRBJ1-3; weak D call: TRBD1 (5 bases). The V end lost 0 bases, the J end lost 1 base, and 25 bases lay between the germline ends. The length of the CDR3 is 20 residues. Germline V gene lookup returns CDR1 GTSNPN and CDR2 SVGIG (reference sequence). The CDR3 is CAWSVEWGSRVHLSGNTIYF. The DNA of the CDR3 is TGTGCCTGGAGTGTAGAGTGGGGCAGTCGGGTCCACCTATCTGGAAACACCATATATTTT.

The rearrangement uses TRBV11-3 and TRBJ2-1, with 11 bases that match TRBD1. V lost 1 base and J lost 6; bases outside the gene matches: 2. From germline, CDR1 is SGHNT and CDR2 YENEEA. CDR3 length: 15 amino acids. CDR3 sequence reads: CASSLAGTGGNEQFF. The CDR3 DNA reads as TGTGCCAGCAGCTTAGCCGGGACAGGGGGCAATGAGCAGTTCTTC.

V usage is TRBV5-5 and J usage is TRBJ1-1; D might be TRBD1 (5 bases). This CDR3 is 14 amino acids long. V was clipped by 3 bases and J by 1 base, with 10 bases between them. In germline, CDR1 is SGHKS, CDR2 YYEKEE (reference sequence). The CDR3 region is CASSSQGENTEAFF. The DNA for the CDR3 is TGTGCCAGCAGCTCGCAGGGAGAGAACACTGAAGCTTTCTTT.

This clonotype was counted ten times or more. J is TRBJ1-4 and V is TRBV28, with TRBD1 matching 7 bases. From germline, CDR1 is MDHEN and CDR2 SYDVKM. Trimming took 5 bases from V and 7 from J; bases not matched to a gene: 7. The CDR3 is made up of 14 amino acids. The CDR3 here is CASSLYRGREKLFF. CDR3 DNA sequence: TGTGCCAGCAGTCTCTACAGGGGCCGTGAAAAACTGTTTTTT.

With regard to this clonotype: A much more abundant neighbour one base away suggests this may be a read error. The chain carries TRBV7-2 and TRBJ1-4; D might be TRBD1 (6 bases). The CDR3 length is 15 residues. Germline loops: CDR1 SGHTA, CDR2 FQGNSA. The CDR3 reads CASGLRRGIDEKLFF. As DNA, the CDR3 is TGTGCCAGCGGCTTACGCAGGGGAATTGATGAAAAACTGTTTTTT.

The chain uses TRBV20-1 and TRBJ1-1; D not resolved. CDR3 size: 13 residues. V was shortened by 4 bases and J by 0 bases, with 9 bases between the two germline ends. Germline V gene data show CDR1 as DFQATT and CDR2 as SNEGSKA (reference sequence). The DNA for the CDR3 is TGCAGTGCTACTCCGGGATTGAACACTGAAGCTTTCTTT. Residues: CSATPGLNTEAFF.

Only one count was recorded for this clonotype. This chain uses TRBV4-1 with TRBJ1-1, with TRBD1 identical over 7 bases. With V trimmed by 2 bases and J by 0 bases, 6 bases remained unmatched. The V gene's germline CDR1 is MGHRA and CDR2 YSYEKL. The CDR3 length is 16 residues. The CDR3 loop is CASSQITGQMNTEAFF. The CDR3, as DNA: TGCGCCAGCAGCCAAATTACGGGACAGATGAACACTGAAGCTTTCTTT.

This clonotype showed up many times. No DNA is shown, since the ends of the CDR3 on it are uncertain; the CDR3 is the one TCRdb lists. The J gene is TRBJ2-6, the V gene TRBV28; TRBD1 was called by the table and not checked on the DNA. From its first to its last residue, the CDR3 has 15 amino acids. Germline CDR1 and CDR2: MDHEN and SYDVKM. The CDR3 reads CASSLWGTGANVLSF.

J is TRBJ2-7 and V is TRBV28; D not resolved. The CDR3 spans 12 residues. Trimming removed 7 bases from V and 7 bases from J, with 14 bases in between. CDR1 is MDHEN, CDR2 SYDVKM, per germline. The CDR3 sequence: CASISPGVEQYF. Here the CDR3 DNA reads TGTGCCAGCATCTCTCCTGGTGTAGAGCAGTACTTC.

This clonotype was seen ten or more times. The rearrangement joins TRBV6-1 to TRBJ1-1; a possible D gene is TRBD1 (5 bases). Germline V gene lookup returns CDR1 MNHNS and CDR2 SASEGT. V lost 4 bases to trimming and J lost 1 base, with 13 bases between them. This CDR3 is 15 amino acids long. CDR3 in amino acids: CASSASLTANTEAFF. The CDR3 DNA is TGTGCCAGCAGTGCTAGCCTGACAGCGAACACTGAAGCTTTCTTT.

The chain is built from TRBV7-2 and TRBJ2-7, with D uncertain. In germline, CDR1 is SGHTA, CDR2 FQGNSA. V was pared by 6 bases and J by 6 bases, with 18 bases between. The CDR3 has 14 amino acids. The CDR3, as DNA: TGTGCCAGCAGATCTGCAGGTGTTTCGGGCGAGCAGTACTTC. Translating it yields CASRSAGVSGEQYF.

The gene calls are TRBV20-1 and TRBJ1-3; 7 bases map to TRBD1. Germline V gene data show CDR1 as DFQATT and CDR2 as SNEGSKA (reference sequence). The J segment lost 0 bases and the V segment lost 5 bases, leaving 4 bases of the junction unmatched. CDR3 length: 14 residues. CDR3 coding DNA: TGCAGTGCTCCGGGGACAGACTCTGGAAACACCATATATTTT. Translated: CSAPGTDSGNTIYF.

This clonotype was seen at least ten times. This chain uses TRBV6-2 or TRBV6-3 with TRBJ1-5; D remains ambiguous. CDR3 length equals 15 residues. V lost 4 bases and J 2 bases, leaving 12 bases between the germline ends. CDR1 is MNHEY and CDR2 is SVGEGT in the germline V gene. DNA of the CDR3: TGTGCCAGCAGTTTCGGGTCAGGAGGCAATCAGCCCCAGCATTTT. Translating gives CASSFGSGGNQPQHF.